These 21 T cell receptor beta chains came from one sample sequenced in a study of shared clonotypes between healthy human individuals. Generated by immunoSEQ multiplex PCR, the TCRdb table keeps only in-frame clones and is missing some. The repertoire holds some 2,500,000 clones, with approximately 94% as singletons. Sequenced input: naive CD4+ T cells from PBMCs. Subset: CD45RA+ positively selected. The source is a man younger than 35 in good health. Some clones in this sample may be carry-over from other donors' samples.

This clone was seen only once. This rearrangement joins TRBV6-5 to TRBJ2-1; TRBD1 is a possible D gene (5 bases). This CDR3 has 14 residues. Trimming took off 6 bases at V and 9 bases at J, with 18 bases between the two ends. The germline gives CDR1 MNHEY, CDR2 SVGAGI. The CDR3 bases are TGTGCCAGCAGCACCAGGGCTACCGTGGGTGAGCAGTTCTTC. It translates to CASSTRATVGEQFF.

This clone turned up a few times. Other nucleotide sequences from this sample produce the same CDR3. This chain uses TRBV10-3 with TRBJ1-4; D is unclear. Trimming left V 0 bases short and J 8 bases short, with 4 bases between. CDR1 and CDR2 (germline): ENHRY, SYGVKD. This CDR3 is built from 12 residues. CDR3 region: CAISESREKLFF. The CDR3 coding sequence is TGTGCCATCAGTGAGTCGAGAGAAAAACTGTTTTTT.

V usage is TRBV6-1 and J usage is TRBJ1-5; D gene unclear. Trimming removed 5 bases at V and 6 bases at J, with 11 bases between. The CDR3 extends over 13 amino acids. Germline values: CDR1 MNHNS, CDR2 SASEGT. The CDR3 protein is CASSHGFGQPQHF. The DNA of the CDR3 is TGTGCCAGCAGTCACGGGTTCGGTCAGCCCCAGCATTTT.

Turning to this clone: Distinct nucleotide sequences in the sample also encode this CDR3. V is TRBV7-9 and J is TRBJ2-1; 8 bases fit TRBD2. The CDR3 spans 17 residues. Germline V gives CDR1 SEHNR, CDR2 FQNEAQ (reference sequence). The junction had 8 bases not matched to a gene; V was cut back by 3 bases and J by 1 base. CDR3 coding DNA: TGTGCCAGCAGCTTCGATATAGCGGGAAGTTCCTACAATGAGCAGTTCTTC. Its protein is CASSFDIAGSSYNEQFF.

A word on this clone: This same CDR3 is encoded by further DNA sequences in the sample. The V gene is TRBV28, the J gene TRBJ1-1; D unresolved. Trimming removed 2 bases at V and 1 base at J, with 8 bases between. Germline CDR1 and CDR2: MDHEN and SYDVKM. The CDR3 is 14 residues long. CDR3 nucleotide sequence: TGTGCCAGCAGTTTAGTGGCAGGGAACACTGAAGCTTTCTTT. Amino acids: CASSLVAGNTEAFF.

This clone occurred once. The gene calls are TRBV19 and TRBJ1-5; D unresolved. Germline V lookup: CDR1 LNHDA, CDR2 SQIVND (reference sequence). V was trimmed by 1 base and J by 1 base, leaving 8 bases between them. The CDR3 is made up of 15 amino acids. The CDR3, as DNA: TGTGCCAGTAGTATAGGGTTACGGAGCAATCAGCCCCAGCATTTT. As protein: CASSIGLRSNQPQHF.

In its sample, this clone was seen once. CDR3 protein: CASSERGGYLNTGELFF. CDR3 sequence (DNA): TGTGCCAGCAGTGAGAGGGGGGGATACCTGAACACCGGGGAGCTGTTTTTT. The chain employs TRBV6-4 and TRBJ2-2; D might be TRBD2 (7 bases). The V end was cut by 3 bases, the J end by 1 base, with 15 bases between. The germline V gene has CDR1 MRHNA and CDR2 SNTAGT. The CDR3 totals 17 residues.

The chain combines TRBV27 with TRBJ1-2, with a possible D match to TRBD1 (5 bases). Trimming cost V 4 bases and J 8 bases, with 20 bases left between them. The CDR3 is made up of 15 amino acids. Germline lookup yields CDR1 MNHEY and CDR2 SMNVEV (reference sequence). The CDR3, as DNA: TGTGCCAGCAGTTCCACGACTGGGACGAGATGGGGCTACACCTTC. Protein: CASSSTTGTRWGYTF.

The CDR3 spells CSVSGTGNGEQYF. In DNA form, the CDR3 reads TGCAGCGTCTCCGGGACAGGGAACGGCGAGCAGTACTTC. The chain uses TRBV29-1 and TRBJ2-7; 9 bases line up with TRBD1. Germline trimming cut 6 bases from V and 6 bases from J; bases unmatched to any gene: 9. Germline CDR1 reads SQVTM; CDR2 reads ANQGSEA. CDR3 length: 13 residues.

About this clone itself: The sample contains more than one DNA sequence encoding this CDR3. The V call is TRBV5-1, the J call TRBJ2-7; TRBD2 matches at 8 bases. The germline gives CDR1 SGHRS, CDR2 YFSETQ. Germline trimming cut 4 bases from V and 3 bases from J; bases unmatched to any gene: 6. The CDR3 has 14 residues. The CDR3 sequence: CASSRTSGNYEQYF. CDR3 nucleotides: TGCGCCAGCAGCCGTACTAGCGGTAACTACGAGCAGTACTTC.

The chain combines TRBV9 with TRBJ2-7; 7 nucleotides align to TRBD2. Germline lookup yields CDR1 SGDLS and CDR2 YYNGEE. The CDR3 extends over 13 amino acids. The V gene end was trimmed by 8 bases and the J gene end by 4 bases; junction bases not matched to a gene: 9. CDR3 nucleotide sequence: TGTGCCAGGGGGAGGGGTGGAAATTACGAGCAGTACTTC. Protein sequence: CARGRGGNYEQYF.

The chain employs TRBV10-2 and TRBJ1-4; 9 nucleotides line up with TRBD1. Germline CDR1 is WSHSY and CDR2 is SAAADI. Trimming cost V 8 bases and J 8 bases; bases outside gene matches: 9. This CDR3 is 14 amino acids long. DNA of the CDR3: TGCGCCAGCGCCCAACAGGGGGCGGCCGAAAAACTGTTTTTT. Translation: CASAQQGAAEKLFF.

V is TRBV18 and J is TRBJ2-6; 9 nucleotides match TRBD1. The CDR3 loop spans 19 amino acids. V was pared by 6 bases and J by 0 bases, with 12 bases of the junction left unmatched. Germline CDR1 KGHSH, CDR2 LQKENI. CDR3 in DNA: TGTGCCAGCTCGCAATCCGGGACAGGGATGTTCTCTGGGGCCAACGTCCTGACTTTC. Amino acids: CASSQSGTGMFSGANVLTF.

The V call is TRBV6-5, the J call TRBJ2-5, with 7 bases lining up with TRBD1. The DNA end is more similar to TRBJ2-7, so the J call may be wrong. From germline, CDR1 is MNHEY and CDR2 SVGAGI. The CDR3 has 13 residues. The CDR3 is CASSSDRVGEQYF. The DNA of the CDR3 is TGTGCCAGCAGCTCCGACAGGGTGGGCGAGCAGTACTTC.

V and J are TRBV28 and TRBJ2-7; TRBD2 might be the D (5 bases). Germline V gene lookup returns CDR1 MDHEN and CDR2 SYDVKM. There are 16 residues in the CDR3. The V end lost 3 bases, the J end lost 0 bases, and 15 bases lay between the germline ends. Written as DNA, the CDR3 is TGTGCCAGCAGTTTTATAGGGCTAGAGGGCTCCTACGAGCAGTACTTC. This codes for CASSFIGLEGSYEQYF.

The chain recombines TRBV7-9 with TRBJ1-3, with 8 bases aligning to TRBD1. The germline CDR1 and CDR2 sequences are SEHNR and FQNEAQ (reference sequence). The CDR3 covers 15 residues. J lost 4 bases, V lost 1 base, and 3 bases had no gene match. CDR3 in DNA: TGTGCCAGCAGCTTAGAGGACAGGGAGGGAAACACCATATATTTT. Amino acids: CASSLEDREGNTIYF.

This clone showed up just a few times. The chain couples TRBV7-3 to TRBJ1-5; D remains unclear. From germline, CDR1 is SGHTA and CDR2 FQGTGA. V lost 5 bases and J 7 bases, leaving 12 bases between the germline ends. There are 13 residues in the CDR3. CDR3 bases: TGTGCCAGCAGCCCCGGTGATGGCCAGCCCCAGCATTTT. Encoded protein: CASSPGDGQPQHF.

The rearrangement joins TRBV7-9 to TRBJ2-5; 8 nucleotides agree with TRBD1. There are 13 residues in the CDR3. CDR1 and CDR2 (germline): SEHNR, FQNEAQ (reference sequence). The J segment lost 3 bases and the V segment lost 4 bases, leaving 1 base of the junction unmatched. Here the CDR3 reads CASSSTGEETQYF. The CDR3 nucleotides are TGTGCCAGCAGCTCGACAGGGGAAGAGACCCAGTACTTC.

This rearrangement joins TRBV5-4 to TRBJ2-1, with D tentatively TRBD1 (5 bases). This CDR3 has 16 amino acids. CDR1 and CDR2 from the germline V gene are SGHNT and YYREEE (reference sequence). V lost 4 bases and J 0 bases, leaving 14 bases between the germline ends. CDR3 DNA: TGTGCCAGCAGCGCGGCCCCGGACACCTCCTACAATGAGCAGTTCTTC. Protein sequence: CASSAAPDTSYNEQFF.

The chain links TRBV29-1 to TRBJ1-1; no reliable D call. Trimming took off 4 bases at V and 0 bases at J, with 12 bases between the two ends. CDR3 length equals 14 residues. CDR1 SQVTM and CDR2 ANQGSEA come from the germline V gene. CDR3 nucleotides: TGCAGCGTTGTAGGTGGCGGCGTGAACACTGAAGCTTTCTTT. Protein: CSVVGGGVNTEAFF.

V usage is TRBV19 and J usage is TRBJ1-5; TRBD1 matches at 8 bases. The CDR3 sequence is 18 residues long. Trimming took 5 bases from V and 6 from J; bases not matched to a gene: 18. Germline V gives CDR1 LNHDA, CDR2 SQIVND (reference sequence). CDR3 in DNA: TGTGCCAGTAGTTCGAGGGGGCAGGGGGCGAGGTTGGGTCAGCCCCAGCATTTT. It codes for CASSSRGQGARLGQPQHF.